Shown below are 8 T cell receptor beta chains from a single sample sequenced in a study of chemoradiotherapy in HPV16-positive cancers. Only in-frame clones appear in the TCRdb table, and some are missing; sequencing was by immunoSEQ multiplex PCR. The sample comprises around 6,000 clones, around 91% of which are singletons, and approximately 10% rests with the top ten. This specimen consisted of tumor tissue, obtained from a patient who underwent chemoradiotherapy. Source of these receptors: a human donor with HPV-associated anogenital cancer.

About this clone itself: Just one base apart from a much larger clone, this may be a read error. Additional DNA sequences in this sample encode the identical CDR3. The chain is built from TRBV30 and TRBJ1-2; no reliable D call. Germline V gene lookup returns CDR1 GTSNPN and CDR2 SVGIG (reference sequence). The V end lost 3 bases, the J end lost 4 bases, and 3 bases lay between the germline ends. The CDR3 runs 10 residues. The CDR3 sequence: CAWRGYGYTF. The CDR3 DNA is TGTGCCTGGAGGGGCTATGGCTACACCTTC.

The chain is built from TRBV7-8 and TRBJ2-7; a weak D match, TRBD1 (6 bases). The CDR3 loop spans 13 amino acids. CDR1 and CDR2 (germline): SGHVS, FQNEAQ. Trimming removed 5 bases from V and 2 bases from J, with 10 bases in between. CDR3 in DNA: TGTGCCAGCAGCCACGGACAGACCTACGAGCAGTACTTC. Residues: CASSHGQTYEQYF. The whole variable domain, filled in from reference TRBV7-8 and TRBJ2-7, reads GAGVSQSPRYKVAKRGQDVALRCDPISGHVSLFWYQQALGQGPEFLTYFQNEAQLDKSGLPSDRFFAERPEGSVSTLKIQRTQQEDSAVYLCASSHGQTYEQYFGPGTRLTVT.

The rearrangement links TRBV10-1 to TRBJ2-3; D is ambiguous. This CDR3 has 12 amino acids. With 3 bases removed from V and 1 base from J, the gap between germline ends came to 2 bases. CDR1 WNHNN and CDR2 SYGVQD come from the germline V gene (reference sequence). CDR3 DNA: TGCGCCAGCAGTGACGGCACAGATACGCAGTATTTT. It is translated as CASSDGTDTQYF.

V and J are TRBV13 and TRBJ2-3, with D unclear. V was clipped by 2 bases and J by 5 bases, with 14 bases between them. This CDR3 region has 15 residues. Per germline, CDR1 PRHDT and CDR2 FYEKMQ (reference sequence). The CDR3 spells CASSLYGLEGDTQYF. The CDR3 nucleotides are TGTGCCAGCAGCTTATATGGCTTAGAAGGAGATACGCAGTATTTT.

This chain connects TRBV13 to TRBJ1-5; no definite D call. Germline assignment: CDR1 PRHDT and CDR2 FYEKMQ (reference sequence). The V end was cut by 0 bases, the J end by 4 bases, with 7 bases between. CDR3 length equals 14 residues. CDR3 protein: CASSLGARNQPQHF. DNA of the CDR3: TGTGCCAGCAGCTTAGGTGCGAGGAATCAGCCCCAGCATTTT.

V gene TRBV5-6 combines with J gene TRBJ2-7; D ambiguous. Trimming pared 0 bases from V and 9 bases from J, leaving 10 bases between. Germline CDR1 and CDR2: SGHDT and YYEEEE. The CDR3 contains 12 residues. The CDR3 DNA sequence: TGTGCCAGCAGCTTGGTTTCTAGTTCGCAGTACTTC. Protein product: CASSLVSSSQYF.

This rearrangement joins TRBV6-4 to TRBJ2-2, with D tentatively TRBD2 (5 bases). The CDR3 loop spans 15 amino acids. Between the trimmed V and J ends, which lost 0 bases and 1 base, there was a span of 6 bases. Germline V gene lookup returns CDR1 MRHNA and CDR2 SNTAGT. The chain's CDR3 is CASSDSSGNTGELFF. The CDR3 DNA is TGTGCCAGCAGTGACTCGAGCGGGAACACCGGGGAGCTGTTTTTT.

There are a few counts of this clone. The chain links TRBV7-9 to TRBJ2-1; 7 bases match TRBD2. The germline gives CDR1 SEHNR, CDR2 FQNEAQ (reference sequence). There are 16 residues in the CDR3. V was clipped by 7 bases and J by 4 bases; unmatched bases: 13. The CDR3 DNA reads TGTGCCAGCAAGGGACTATCGGAGGCGATATACAATGAGCAGTTCTTC. It is translated as CASKGLSEAIYNEQFF.